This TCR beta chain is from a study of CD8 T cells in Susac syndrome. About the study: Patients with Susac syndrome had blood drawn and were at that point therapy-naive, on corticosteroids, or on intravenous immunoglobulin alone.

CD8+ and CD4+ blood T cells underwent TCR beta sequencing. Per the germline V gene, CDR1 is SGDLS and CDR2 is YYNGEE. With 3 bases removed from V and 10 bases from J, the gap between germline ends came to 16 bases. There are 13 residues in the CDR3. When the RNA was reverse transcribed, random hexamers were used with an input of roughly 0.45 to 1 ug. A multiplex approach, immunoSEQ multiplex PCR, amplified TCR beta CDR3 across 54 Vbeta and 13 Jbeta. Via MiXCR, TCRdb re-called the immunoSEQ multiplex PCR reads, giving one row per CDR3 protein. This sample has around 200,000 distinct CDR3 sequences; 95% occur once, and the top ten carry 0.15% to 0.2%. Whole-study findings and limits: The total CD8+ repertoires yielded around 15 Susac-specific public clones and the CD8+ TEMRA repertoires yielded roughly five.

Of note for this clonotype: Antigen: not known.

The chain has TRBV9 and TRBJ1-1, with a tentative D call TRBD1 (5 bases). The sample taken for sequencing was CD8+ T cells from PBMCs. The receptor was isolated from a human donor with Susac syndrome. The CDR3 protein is CASSDGTTERAFF. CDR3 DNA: TGTGCCAGCAGCGACGGGACGACTGAACGAGCTTTCTTT.